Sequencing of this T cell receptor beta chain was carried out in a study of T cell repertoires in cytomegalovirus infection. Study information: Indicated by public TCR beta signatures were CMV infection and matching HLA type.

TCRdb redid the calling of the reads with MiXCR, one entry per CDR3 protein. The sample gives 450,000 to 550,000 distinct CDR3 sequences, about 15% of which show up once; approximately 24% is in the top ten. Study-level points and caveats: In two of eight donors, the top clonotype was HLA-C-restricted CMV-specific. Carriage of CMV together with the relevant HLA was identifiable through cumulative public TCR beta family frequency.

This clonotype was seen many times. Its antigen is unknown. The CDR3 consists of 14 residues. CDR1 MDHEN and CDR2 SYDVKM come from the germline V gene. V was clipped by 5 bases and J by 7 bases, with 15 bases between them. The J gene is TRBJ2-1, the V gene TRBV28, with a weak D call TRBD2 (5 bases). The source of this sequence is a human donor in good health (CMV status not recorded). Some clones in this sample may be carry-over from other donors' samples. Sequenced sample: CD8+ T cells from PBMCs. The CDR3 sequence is CASSPNQRGNEQFF. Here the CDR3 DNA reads TGTGCCAGCAGTCCCAACCAGAGAGGGAATGAGCAGTTCTTC. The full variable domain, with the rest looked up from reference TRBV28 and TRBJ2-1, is DVKVTQSSRYLVKRTGEKVFLECVQDMDHENMFWYRQDPGLGLRLIYFSYDVKMKEKGDIPEGYSVSREKKERFSLILESASTNQTSMYLCASSPNQRGNEQFFGPGTRLTVL.